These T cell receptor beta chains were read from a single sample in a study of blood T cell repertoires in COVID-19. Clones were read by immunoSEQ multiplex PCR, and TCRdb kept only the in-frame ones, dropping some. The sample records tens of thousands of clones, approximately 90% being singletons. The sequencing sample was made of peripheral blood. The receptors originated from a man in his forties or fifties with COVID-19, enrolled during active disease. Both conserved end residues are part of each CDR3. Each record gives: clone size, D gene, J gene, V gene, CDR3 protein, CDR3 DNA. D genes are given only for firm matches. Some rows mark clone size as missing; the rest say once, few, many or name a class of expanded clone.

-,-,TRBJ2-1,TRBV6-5,CASSDRFAYNEQFF,TGTGCCAGCAGCGACAGGTTCGCCTACAATGAGCAGTTCTTC
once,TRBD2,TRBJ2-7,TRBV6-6,CASSPGLAGVNLYF,TGTGCCAGCAGCCCGGGACTAGCGGGAGTAAATCTGTACTTC
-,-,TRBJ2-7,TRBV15,CATSRDRGYEQYF,TGTGCCACCAGCAGAGATAGGGGCTACGAGCAGTACTTC
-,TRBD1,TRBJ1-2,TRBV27,CASSPADRVRGYGYTF,TGTGCCAGCAGTCCCGCGGACAGGGTGAGAGGGTATGGCTACACCTTC
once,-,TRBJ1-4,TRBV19,CASSIALISGKLFF,TGTGCCAGTAGTATAGCCCTTATCTCGGGAAAACTGTTTTTT
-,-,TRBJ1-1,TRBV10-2,CASSDYGSLNTEAFF,TGCGCCAGCAGTGATTACGGTAGTTTGAACACTGAAGCTTTCTTT
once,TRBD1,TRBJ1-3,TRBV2,CASSVPGTGINTIYF,TGTGCCAGCAGTGTACCCGGGACAGGGATTAACACCATATATTTT
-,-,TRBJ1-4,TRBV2,CASSAPRGGAGSEKLFF,TGTGCCAGCAGCGCACCACGCGGGGGGGCCGGGAGTGAAAAACTGTTTTTT
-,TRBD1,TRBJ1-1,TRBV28,CAINPGTDLNTEAFF,TGTGCCATCAACCCCGGGACAGACCTGAACACTGAAGCTTTCTTT
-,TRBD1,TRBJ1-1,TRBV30,CAWRQGTGVPPGEAFF,TGTGCCTGGAGACAAGGGACAGGGGTCCCCCCGGGTGAAGCTTTCTTT
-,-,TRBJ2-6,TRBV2,CASTEQGSGANVLTF,TGTGCCAGCACCGAACAGGGCTCTGGGGCCAACGTCCTGACTTTC
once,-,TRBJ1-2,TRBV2,CASSENGQSYTF,TGTGCCAGCAGTGAGAATGGACAGTCCTACACCTTC
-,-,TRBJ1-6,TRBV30,CAWSQVSSYNSPLHF,TGTGCCTGGAGCCAGGTCAGCTCCTATAATTCACCCCTCCACTTT
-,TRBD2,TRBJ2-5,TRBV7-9,CASSQRLAGLGETQYF,TGTGCCAGCAGCCAAAGACTAGCGGGATTGGGAGAGACCCAGTACTTC
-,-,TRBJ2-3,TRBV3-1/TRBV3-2,CASSHPRGAEDTQYF,TGTGCCAGCAGCCACCCTCGGGGGGCTGAAGATACGCAGTATTTT
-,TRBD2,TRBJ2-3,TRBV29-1,CSVAGTEAGDTQYF,TGCAGCGTGGCCGGGACCGAAGCGGGGGATACGCAGTATTTT
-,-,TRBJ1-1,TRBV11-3,CASSSQGTEAFF,TGTGCCAGCAGCTCACAGGGCACTGAAGCTTTCTTT
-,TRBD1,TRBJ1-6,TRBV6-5,CASSYDRGVGNSPLHF,TGTGCCAGCAGTTACGACAGGGGGGTTGGAAATTCACCCCTCCACTTT
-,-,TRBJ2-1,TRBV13,CASSLWVSGNEQFF,TGTGCCAGCAGCTTGTGGGTCTCGGGCAATGAGCAGTTCTTC
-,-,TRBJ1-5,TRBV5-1,CASSLESGGNQPQHF,TGCGCCAGCAGCTTGGAATCAGGGGGCAATCAGCCCCAGCATTTT
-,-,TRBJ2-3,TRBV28,CASSVGGGAGDTQYF,TGTGCCAGCAGTGTAGGGGGGGGCGCGGGAGATACGCAGTATTTT